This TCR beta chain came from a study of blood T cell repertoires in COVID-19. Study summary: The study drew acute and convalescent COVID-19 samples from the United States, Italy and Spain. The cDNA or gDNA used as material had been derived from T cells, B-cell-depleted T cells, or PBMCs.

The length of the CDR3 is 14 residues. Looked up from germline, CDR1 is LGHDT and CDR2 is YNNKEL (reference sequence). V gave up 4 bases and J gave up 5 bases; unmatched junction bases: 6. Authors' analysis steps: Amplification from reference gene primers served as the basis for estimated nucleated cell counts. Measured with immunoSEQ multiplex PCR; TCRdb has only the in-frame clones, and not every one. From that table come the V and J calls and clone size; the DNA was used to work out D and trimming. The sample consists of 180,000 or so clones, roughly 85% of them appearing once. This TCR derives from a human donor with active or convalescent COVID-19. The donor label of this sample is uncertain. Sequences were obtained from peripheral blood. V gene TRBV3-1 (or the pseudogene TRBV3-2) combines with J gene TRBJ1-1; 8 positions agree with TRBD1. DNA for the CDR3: TGTGCCAGCAGCCTAGGACAGGGTGGAACTGAAGCTTTCTTT. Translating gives CASSLGQGGTEAFF.